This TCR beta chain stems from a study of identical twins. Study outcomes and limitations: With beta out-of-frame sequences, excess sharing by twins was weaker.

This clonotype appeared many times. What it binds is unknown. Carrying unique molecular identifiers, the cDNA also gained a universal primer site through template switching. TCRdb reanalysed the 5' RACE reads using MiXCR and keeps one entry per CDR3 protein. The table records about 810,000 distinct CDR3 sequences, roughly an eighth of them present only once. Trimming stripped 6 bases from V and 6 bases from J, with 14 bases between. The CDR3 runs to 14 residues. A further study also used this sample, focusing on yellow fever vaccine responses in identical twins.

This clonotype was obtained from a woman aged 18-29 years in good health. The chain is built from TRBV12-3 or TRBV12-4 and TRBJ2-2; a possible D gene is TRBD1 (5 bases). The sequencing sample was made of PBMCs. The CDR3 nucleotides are TGTGCCAGCAGAAGTACCCAGGGTGCCGGGGAGCTGTTTTTT. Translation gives CASRSTQGAGELFF.